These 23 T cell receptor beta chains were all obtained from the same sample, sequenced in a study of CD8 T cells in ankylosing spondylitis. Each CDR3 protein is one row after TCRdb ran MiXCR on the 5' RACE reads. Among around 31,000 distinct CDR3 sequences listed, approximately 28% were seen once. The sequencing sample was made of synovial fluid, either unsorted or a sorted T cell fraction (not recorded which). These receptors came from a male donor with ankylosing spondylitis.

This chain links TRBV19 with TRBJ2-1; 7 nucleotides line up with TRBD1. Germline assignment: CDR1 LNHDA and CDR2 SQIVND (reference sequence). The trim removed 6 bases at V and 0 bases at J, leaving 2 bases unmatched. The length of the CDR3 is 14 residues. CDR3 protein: CASRDRNSYNEQFF. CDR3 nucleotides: TGTGCCAGTAGGGACAGGAACTCCTACAATGAGCAGTTCTTC. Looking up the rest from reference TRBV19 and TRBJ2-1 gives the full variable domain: DGGITQSPKYLFRKEGQNVTLSCEQNLNHDAMYWYRQDPGQGLRLIYYSQIVNDFQKGDIAEGYSVSREKKESFPLTVTSAQKNPTAFYLCASRDRNSYNEQFFGPGTRLTVL.

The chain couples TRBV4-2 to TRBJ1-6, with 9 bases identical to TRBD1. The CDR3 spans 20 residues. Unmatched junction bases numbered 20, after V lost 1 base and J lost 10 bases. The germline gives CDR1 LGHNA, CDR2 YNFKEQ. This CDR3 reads CASSQVRVFNRDRVYSPLHF. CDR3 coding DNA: TGTGCCAGCAGCCAAGTCCGGGTCTTTAACCGGGACAGGGTTTACTCACCCCTCCACTTT.

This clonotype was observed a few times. CDR3 nucleotide sequence: TGTGCCAGCAGTGGTACTAGCGCGGTGAGGCACACCGGGGAGCTGTTTTTT. It codes for CASSGTSAVRHTGELFF. This chain connects TRBV7-9 to TRBJ2-2, with TRBD2 identical over 7 bases. V gave up 6 bases and J gave up 3 bases; unmatched junction bases: 13. The germline V gene has CDR1 SEHNR and CDR2 FQNEAQ (reference sequence). The CDR3 length is 17 residues.

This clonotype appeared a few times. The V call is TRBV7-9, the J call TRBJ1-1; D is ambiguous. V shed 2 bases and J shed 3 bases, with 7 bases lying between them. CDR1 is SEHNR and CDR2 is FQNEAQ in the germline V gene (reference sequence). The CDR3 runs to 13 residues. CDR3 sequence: CASSLSWDTEAFF. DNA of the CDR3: TGTGCCAGCAGCTTAAGCTGGGACACTGAAGCTTTCTTT.

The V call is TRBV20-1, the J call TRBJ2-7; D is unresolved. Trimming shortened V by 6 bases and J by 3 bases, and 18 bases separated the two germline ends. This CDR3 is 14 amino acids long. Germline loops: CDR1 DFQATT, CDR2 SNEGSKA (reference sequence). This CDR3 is CSAISTYSRYEQYF. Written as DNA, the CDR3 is TGCAGTGCCATAAGTACCTACAGTCGCTACGAGCAGTACTTC.

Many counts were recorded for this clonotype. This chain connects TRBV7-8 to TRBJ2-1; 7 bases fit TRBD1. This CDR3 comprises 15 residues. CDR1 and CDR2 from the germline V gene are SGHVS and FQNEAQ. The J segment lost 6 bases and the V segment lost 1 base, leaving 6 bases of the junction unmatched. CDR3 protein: CASSLVSEGANEQFF. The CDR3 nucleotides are TGTGCCAGCAGCTTAGTTTCAGAGGGGGCCAATGAGCAGTTCTTC.

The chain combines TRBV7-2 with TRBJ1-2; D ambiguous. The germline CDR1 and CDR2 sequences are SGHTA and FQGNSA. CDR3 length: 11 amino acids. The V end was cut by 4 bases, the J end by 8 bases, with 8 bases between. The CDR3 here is CASSSYPGYTF. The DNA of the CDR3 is TGTGCCAGCAGCTCCTACCCCGGCTACACCTTC.

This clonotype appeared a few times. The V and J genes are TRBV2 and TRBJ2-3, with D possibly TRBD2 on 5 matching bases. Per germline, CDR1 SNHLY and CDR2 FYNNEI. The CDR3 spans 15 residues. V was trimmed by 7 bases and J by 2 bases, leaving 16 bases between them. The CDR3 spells CASITGFDTTDTQYF. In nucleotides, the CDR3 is TGTGCCAGCATCACGGGATTCGATACCACAGATACGCAGTATTTT.

The CDR3 is CASSYSNPWRLAGEEETQYF. DNA of the CDR3: TGTGCCAGCAGTTACTCTAACCCTTGGCGGCTAGCGGGAGAGGAAGAGACCCAGTACTTC. This chain connects TRBV6-2 or TRBV6-3 to TRBJ2-5, with TRBD2 matching over 10 bases. Germline V gives CDR1 MNHEY, CDR2 SVGEGT. This CDR3 comprises 20 residues. Trimming cost V 0 bases and J 3 bases; bases outside gene matches: 16.

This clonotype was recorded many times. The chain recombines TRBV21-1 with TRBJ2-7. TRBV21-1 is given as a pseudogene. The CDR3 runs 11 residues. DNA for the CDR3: TGTGCCAGCAGCCCCGAAGCCGAGCAGTACTTC. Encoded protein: CASSPEAEQYF.

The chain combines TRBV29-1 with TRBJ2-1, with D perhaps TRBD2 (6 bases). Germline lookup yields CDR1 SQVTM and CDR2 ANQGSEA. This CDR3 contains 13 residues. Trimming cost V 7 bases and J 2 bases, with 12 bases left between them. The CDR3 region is CSGLGGTYNEQFF. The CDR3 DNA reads TGCAGCGGGCTGGGGGGTACCTACAATGAGCAGTTCTTC.

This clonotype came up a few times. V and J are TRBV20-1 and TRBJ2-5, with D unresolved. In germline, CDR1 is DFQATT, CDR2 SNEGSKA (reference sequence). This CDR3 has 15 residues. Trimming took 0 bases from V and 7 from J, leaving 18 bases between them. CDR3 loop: CSARDLSEPTGTQYF. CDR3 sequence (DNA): TGCAGTGCTAGAGATCTGTCCGAACCGACCGGGACCCAGTACTTC.

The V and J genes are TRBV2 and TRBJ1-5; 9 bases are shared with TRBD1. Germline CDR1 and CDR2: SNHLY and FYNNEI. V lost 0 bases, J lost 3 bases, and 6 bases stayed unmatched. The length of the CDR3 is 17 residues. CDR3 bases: TGTGCCAGCAGTGAAGCGGGGACAGGGCGAAACAATCAGCCCCAGCATTTT. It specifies CASSEAGTGRNNQPQHF.

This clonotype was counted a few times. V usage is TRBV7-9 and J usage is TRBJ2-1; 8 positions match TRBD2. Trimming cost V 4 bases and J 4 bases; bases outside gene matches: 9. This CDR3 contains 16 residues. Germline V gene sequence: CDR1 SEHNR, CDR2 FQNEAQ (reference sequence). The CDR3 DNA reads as TGTGCCAGCAGCTCGGCGACTAGCGAACCTTACAATGAGCAGTTCTTC. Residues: CASSSATSEPYNEQFF.

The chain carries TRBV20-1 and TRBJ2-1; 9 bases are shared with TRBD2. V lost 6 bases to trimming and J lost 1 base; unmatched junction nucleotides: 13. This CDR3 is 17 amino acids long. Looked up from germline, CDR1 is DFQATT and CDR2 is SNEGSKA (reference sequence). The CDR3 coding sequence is TGCAGTGCCCCGTTCAGTAGCGGGAGAACGTCCTACAATGAGCAGTTCTTC. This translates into CSAPFSSGRTSYNEQFF.

The CDR3 loop is CARIPLNTEAFF. The DNA for the CDR3 is TGTGCGAGGATCCCCCTAAACACTGAAGCTTTCTTT. This chain connects TRBV7-2 to TRBJ1-1; unclear D gene. This CDR3 spans 12 amino acids. CDR1 is SGHTA, CDR2 FQGNSA, per germline.

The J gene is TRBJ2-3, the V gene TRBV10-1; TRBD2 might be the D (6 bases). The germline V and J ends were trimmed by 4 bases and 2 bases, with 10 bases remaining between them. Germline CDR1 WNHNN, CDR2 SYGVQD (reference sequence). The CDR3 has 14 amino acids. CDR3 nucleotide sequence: TGCGCCAGCAGTGCTAGCGATCTCACAGATACGCAGTATTTT. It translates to CASSASDLTDTQYF.

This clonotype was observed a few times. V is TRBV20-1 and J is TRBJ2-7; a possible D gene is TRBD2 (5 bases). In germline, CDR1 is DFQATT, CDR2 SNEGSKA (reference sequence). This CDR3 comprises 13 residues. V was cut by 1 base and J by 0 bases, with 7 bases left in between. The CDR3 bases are TGCAGTGCTAGAGGTGGGAGCTCCTACGAGCAGTACGTC. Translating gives CSARGGSSYEQYV.

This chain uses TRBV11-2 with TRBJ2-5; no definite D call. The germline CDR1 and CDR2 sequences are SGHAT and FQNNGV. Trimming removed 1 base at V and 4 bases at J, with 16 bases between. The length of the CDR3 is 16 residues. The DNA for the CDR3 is TGTGCCAGCAGCTTAGGTCCCGCTGGTACCCTAGAGACCCAGTACTTC. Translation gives CASSLGPAGTLETQYF.

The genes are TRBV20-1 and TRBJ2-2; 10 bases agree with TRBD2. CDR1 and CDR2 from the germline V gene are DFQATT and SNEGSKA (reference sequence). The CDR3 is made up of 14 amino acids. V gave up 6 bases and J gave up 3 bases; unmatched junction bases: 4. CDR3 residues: CSAPLAGHTGELFF. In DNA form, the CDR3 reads TGCAGTGCCCCACTAGCGGGACACACCGGGGAGCTGTTTTTT.

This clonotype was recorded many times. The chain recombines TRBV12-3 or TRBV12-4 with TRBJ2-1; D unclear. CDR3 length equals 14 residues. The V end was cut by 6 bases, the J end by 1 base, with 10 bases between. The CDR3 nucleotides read TGTGCCAGCAGCGACGACGGTTCCTACAATGAGCAGTTCTTC. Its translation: CASSDDGSYNEQFF.

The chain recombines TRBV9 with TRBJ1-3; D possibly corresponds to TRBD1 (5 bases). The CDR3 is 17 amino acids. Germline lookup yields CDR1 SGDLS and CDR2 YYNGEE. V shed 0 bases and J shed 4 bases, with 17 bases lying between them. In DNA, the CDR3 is TGTGCCAGCAGCGTAGCCGCTGGGACGGGGCGAGGAAACACCATATATTTT. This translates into CASSVAAGTGRGNTIYF.

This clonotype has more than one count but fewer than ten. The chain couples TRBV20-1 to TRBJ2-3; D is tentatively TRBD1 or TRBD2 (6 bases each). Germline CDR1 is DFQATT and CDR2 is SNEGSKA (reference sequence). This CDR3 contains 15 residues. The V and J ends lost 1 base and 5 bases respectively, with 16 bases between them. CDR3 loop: CSARGDGGRLDTQYF. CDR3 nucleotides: TGCAGTGCTAGAGGTGATGGGGGGCGGTTAGATACGCAGTATTTT.